This T cell receptor beta chain was recovered during a study of blood T cell repertoires in COVID-19. The wider study: The samples span acute and convalescent COVID-19 from the United States, Italy and Spain. Nucleic acid was either cDNA or gDNA, and it came from T cells, B-cell-depleted T cells, or PBMCs.

The data were produced by immunoSEQ multiplex PCR, yet TCRdb's version contains in-frame clones alone and is incomplete. The sample carries tens of thousands of clones, roughly nine tenths recorded once. The germline CDR1 and CDR2 sequences are SGHRS and YFSETQ. CDR3 length: 13 amino acids. V was cut by 7 bases and J by 1 base, with 11 bases left in between. The chain employs TRBV5-1 and TRBJ1-1, with a possible D match to TRBD1 (6 bases). Specimen: peripheral blood. The clonotype was recovered from a woman aged 80 or over with active or convalescent COVID-19. DNA for the CDR3: TGCGCCAGCGCTAAAGGGGGGAACACTGAAGCTTTCTTT. Translated: CASAKGGNTEAFF.